This T cell receptor beta chain was recorded in a study of Ad26.COV2.S vaccination and SARS-CoV-2 variants (dated by TCRdb to the early 2020s). Looking at the study overall: Donors in the vaccine arm were drawn from COV1001, a multicentre, randomized, double-blind, placebo-controlled phase I-IIa trial testing Ad26.COV2.S in healthy adults. Investigators remained blinded to trial group allocation during experiments and outcome assessment. Ad26.COV2.S was administered intramuscularly at 5 x 10^10 or 1 x 10^11 viral particles, either as a single shot or as two shots given 56 days apart. Trial participants were randomized into five groups of five: low-dose or high-dose Ad26.COV2.S given once or twice, or placebo on both occasions. Sequencing of the TCRbeta repertoire served to evaluate the specificity and breadth of SARS-CoV-2-reactive T cell receptors following Ad26.COV2.S vaccination. The TCR-sequenced set comprised approximately 30 samples: approximately 20 Ad26.COV2.S vaccine recipients, 5 placebo recipients and 8 SARS-CoV-2 convalescent individuals.

The immunoSEQ Assay was the method used to sequence TCRbeta CDR3 regions. After extraction, genomic DNA underwent amplification by bias-controlled multiplex PCR, followed by high-throughput sequencing. In the source study's methods: To quantify the absolute abundance of every unique TCRbeta CDR3 region, sequences were collapsed and filtered. Usable DNA was measured by amplifying reference genes present in all nucleated cells, and TCRbeta template counts were normalized to that usable DNA to estimate T cell fraction. Repertoire TCRs were annotated as SARS-CoV-2-specific when V gene, CDR3 amino acid sequence and J gene were exactly matched to a known reactive TCR set. The reference SARS-CoV-2 TCR set came from MIRA and was filtered for enrichment in COVID-19-positive ImmuneCODE repertoires, removing public or cross-reactive TCRs. Using the MIRA antigens, annotated TCRs were further analysed by specific ORF or by position within an ORF. Depth was the summed frequency of annotated unique rearrangements, while breadth was defined as annotated unique rearrangements over total unique productive rearrangements. Group comparisons of TCR breadth used two-sided Wilcoxon rank-sum tests. The immuneACCESS repertoire file appears here via TCRdb, limited to in-frame rearrangements. These files lack a portion of the clones; in checked studies, under half of the deficit traces to unresolved V genes, and the cause of the others is not known. D and trimming come from the DNA, and the V and J calls and clone size come from that table. Across this sample there are about 350,000 clones, with about 85% seen only once. The ten largest clonotypes hold around 3.3% of the sample.

The CDR3 measures 15 amino acids from cysteine to phenylalanine. Just CDR3 DNA is preserved here, 45 bases in frame from base 1. V was cut back by 5 bases and J by 3 bases, leaving a gap of 11 bases between them. CDR1 and CDR2 are read off the germline V gene (reference sequence) as MNHNY and SVGAGI. In its sample, this clone was seen once. The antigen it recognizes is unknown. No qualities accompany the bases; no much larger clone lies one base away. The sample's treatment or condition, from its label and the paper: some 19 received Ad26.COV2.S at low or high dose, single or two shots; 5 received placebo; per-sample allocation not given. For vaccine and placebo recipients, the sequenced repertoires came from samples collected on day 63 after the first injection. In Cohort 1b, some 25 adults aged 18-55 years were enrolled at a single site in Boston, USA, between 29 July and 7 August 2020. Ad26.COV2.S was a replication-incompetent adenovirus type 26 vector expressing a prefusion-stabilized SARS-CoV-2 spike protein from the original Wuhan strain.

On the study overall, not on this receptor specifically: The study was not powered to compare responses between vaccine doses or regimens. Vaccine and placebo recipients had similar non-spike TCR breadth, a finding consistent with the vaccine containing only spike. The authors noted that the TCR breadth and depth analyses may have underestimated total T cell responses. Compared with placebo recipients, Ad26.COV2.S recipients showed higher spike-specific TCR breadth (P = 0.0014). After vaccination, substantial breadth of spike-specific CD8+ and CD4+ T cell responses was reported.

The receptor was isolated from a person aged 18-60 years who received the Ad26.COV2.S COVID-19 vaccine or a placebo. This sample comprised peripheral blood, obtained in a trial of Ad26.COV2.S vaccine versus placebo. The rearranged chain carries TRBV6-6 and TRBJ2-6, and TRBD1 may be the D gene, going by 5 matching bases. The CDR3: CASSSRVGGANVLTF. The DNA sequence is as follows: TGTGCCAGCAGTAGCAGGGTCGGTGGGGCCAACGTCCTGACTTTC.